Below are 31 T cell receptor beta chains sequenced from a single sample in a study of T cells after yellow fever vaccination. Each CDR3 protein gets one entry after TCRdb re-called the 5' RACE reads with MiXCR. The sample lists a few hundred thousand distinct CDR3 sequences, approximately 4% seen once, with about 22% in the top ten. The material was PBMCs, obtained 5 days after the yellow fever booster vaccination. The source is a man aged 18 to 29 who received the YFV17D yellow fever vaccine.

V usage is TRBV20-1 and J usage is TRBJ2-5; tentative D call: TRBD2 (6 bases). Trimming stripped 3 bases from V and 4 bases from J, with 15 bases between. The CDR3 runs to 14 residues. From germline, CDR1 is DFQATT and CDR2 SNEGSKA (reference sequence). The CDR3 spells CSASGGTGGETQYF. In DNA form, the CDR3 reads TGCAGTGCTAGCGGGGGTACAGGTGGAGAGACCCAGTACTTC.

This chain joins TRBV7-9 and TRBJ1-5; 12 nucleotides match TRBD1. Germline lookup yields CDR1 SEHNR and CDR2 FQNEAQ (reference sequence). The CDR3 sequence is 15 residues long. J was trimmed by 6 bases and V by 5 bases; bases with no gene match: 5. CDR3 in DNA: TGTGCCAGCAGCACGGGACAGGGGGCTTTTCAGCCCCAGCATTTT. This sequence encodes CASSTGQGAFQPQHF.

This clonotype was observed at least ten times. J is TRBJ1-2 and V is TRBV3-1; D remains unclear. Germline V gene lookup returns CDR1 LGHDT and CDR2 YNNKEL (reference sequence). Trimming removed 4 bases at V and 7 bases at J, with 16 bases between. The CDR3 runs 14 residues. The CDR3 spells CASSRRLGFRGYTF. The CDR3 DNA follows: TGTGCCAGCAGCCGCCGACTTGGCTTTCGTGGCTACACCTTC.

The table lists this clonotype with many counts. CDR3 nucleotides: TGCGCCAGCGCCAACCAGGGTTCCGACGAGCAGTACTTC. This gives the protein CASANQGSDEQYF. The chain employs TRBV5-1 and TRBJ2-7; D possibly corresponds to TRBD1 (5 bases). Germline-derived CDR1 and CDR2 are SGHRS and YFSETQ. This CDR3 has 13 residues. Trimming stripped 7 bases from V and 5 bases from J, with 16 bases between.

This clonotype has more than one count but fewer than ten. The genes are TRBV5-4 and TRBJ2-5; 7 bases align to TRBD2. The germline V gene has CDR1 SGHNT and CDR2 YYREEE (reference sequence). The CDR3 runs to 15 residues. Trimming cost V 0 bases and J 5 bases; bases outside gene matches: 7. The CDR3 DNA sequence: TGTGCCAGCAGCTTGGCCGGGGAGGGACGCGAGACCCAGTACTTC. This encodes CASSLAGEGRETQYF.

This sequence joins TRBV6-1 and TRBJ2-5, with 8 bases that match TRBD1. The CDR3 runs 16 residues. The V and J ends lost 0 bases and 5 bases, in that order; junction bases with no gene match: 8. Germline V gives CDR1 MNHNS, CDR2 SASEGT. The CDR3 protein is CASSEALQGARETQYF. For the CDR3, the DNA is TGTGCCAGCAGTGAAGCGCTTCAGGGGGCAAGGGAGACCCAGTACTTC.

This chain joins TRBV27 and TRBJ2-3; TRBD2 matches at 9 bases. The germline V gene encodes CDR1 MNHEY and CDR2 SMNVEV (reference sequence). The CDR3 covers 17 residues. The ends lost 6 bases at V and 4 bases at J; junction bases unmatched: 14. This CDR3 reads CASSRTHLAGNPDTQYF. CDR3 nucleotides: TGTGCCAGCAGCCGAACCCACCTAGCGGGGAATCCAGATACGCAGTATTTT.

There are many counts of this clonotype. The genes are TRBV13 and TRBJ2-1; 8 bases line up with TRBD2. This CDR3 spans 14 amino acids. The V gene's germline CDR1 is PRHDT and CDR2 FYEKMQ (reference sequence). The V gene end was trimmed by 2 bases and the J gene end by 9 bases; junction bases not matched to a gene: 6. Here the CDR3 reads CASSLNRGGSEQFF. DNA for the CDR3: TGTGCCAGCAGCTTAAATCGGGGGGGCAGTGAGCAGTTCTTC.

The chain links TRBV7-3 to TRBJ1-2, with a possible D match to TRBD1 (5 bases). The CDR3 contains 15 residues. Between the trimmed V and J ends, which lost 0 bases and 7 bases, there was a span of 15 bases. Germline V lookup: CDR1 SGHTA, CDR2 FQGTGA. CDR3 DNA sequence: TGTGCCAGCAGCTTAACGGGAACGCAGGGTGGTGGCTACACCTTC. Amino acids: CASSLTGTQGGGYTF.

This clonotype was picked up a small number of times. This chain connects TRBV20-1 to TRBJ1-1, with a possible D match to TRBD1 (5 bases). CDR1 and CDR2 from the germline V gene are DFQATT and SNEGSKA (reference sequence). The CDR3 length is 14 residues. V shed 3 bases and J shed 1 base, with 12 bases lying between them. Here the CDR3 DNA reads TGCAGTGCTAGCGACAGTTCGCGGAACACTGAAGCTTTCTTT. Protein product: CSASDSSRNTEAFF.

The J gene is TRBJ2-1, the V gene TRBV7-2; D uncertain. CDR1 SGHTA and CDR2 FQGNSA come from the germline V gene. This CDR3 has 11 residues. V was shortened by 0 bases and J by 13 bases, with 7 bases between the two germline ends. CDR3 sequence reads: CASSLASHQFF. The DNA of the CDR3 is TGTGCCAGCAGCTTAGCCAGTCATCAGTTCTTC.

This clonotype was seen a few times. The chain carries TRBV12-3 or TRBV12-4 and TRBJ1-5; D remains unclear. V was shortened by 3 bases and J by 4 bases, with 10 bases between the two germline ends. The CDR3 is made up of 14 amino acids. The CDR3 is CASSFNRGNQPQHF. Written as DNA, the CDR3 is TGTGCCAGCAGTTTTAATCGGGGAAATCAGCCCCAGCATTTT.

This clonotype has more than one count but fewer than ten. This chain uses TRBV6-1 with TRBJ2-7, with D uncertain. There are 12 residues in the CDR3. Trimming shortened V by 3 bases and J by 4 bases, and 7 bases separated the two germline ends. The germline V gene has CDR1 MNHNS and CDR2 SASEGT. This CDR3 reads CASSDYRYEQYV. CDR3 in DNA: TGTGCCAGCAGTGACTATAGGTACGAGCAGTACGTC.

This clonotype showed up just a few times. V is TRBV7-2 and J is TRBJ1-1, with D perhaps TRBD1 (5 bases). Germline lookup yields CDR1 SGHTA and CDR2 FQGNSA. The CDR3 consists of 15 residues. V lost 2 bases, J lost 4 bases, and 14 bases lay in between. CDR3 bases: TGTGCCAGCAGCTTAAGAGGGGCGGGGGGCACTGAAGCTTTCTTT. Its protein is CASSLRGAGGTEAFF.

This clonotype was counted only a few times. The J gene is TRBJ2-2, the V gene TRBV7-2; D gene uncertain. This CDR3 region has 14 residues. Germline V lookup: CDR1 SGHTA, CDR2 FQGNSA. Deletions cut 3 bases from V and 5 bases from J, with 10 bases between. The CDR3 region is CASSFPDGTGELFF. The CDR3 nucleotides read TGTGCCAGCAGCTTCCCGGACGGAACCGGGGAGCTGTTTTTT.

As for this clonotype: This may come from a read error, since a much larger clone is one base off. The chain recombines TRBV9 with TRBJ2-3, with D perhaps TRBD2 (5 bases). The CDR3 covers 16 residues. Per germline, CDR1 SGDLS and CDR2 YYNGEE. The CDR3 nucleotides are TGTGCCAGCTGCGTAGGTTCTAGCTTGTGGGCAGATACGCAGTATTTT. As protein: CASCVGSSLWADTQYF.

This clonotype was detected many times. V usage is TRBV7-9 and J usage is TRBJ1-6; D not certain. Germline V gene sequence: CDR1 SEHNR, CDR2 FQNEAQ (reference sequence). The CDR3 has 13 residues. With 4 bases removed from V and 10 bases from J, the gap between germline ends came to 11 bases. The DNA for the CDR3 is TGTGCCAGCAGCTCCTGGACCGGGTCACCCCTCCACTTT. Residues: CASSSWTGSPLHF.

The chain carries TRBV11-2 and TRBJ2-3; tentatively, D is TRBD2 (6 bases). The CDR3 is made up of 14 amino acids. V shed 5 bases and J shed 4 bases, with 13 bases lying between them. CDR1 SGHAT and CDR2 FQNNGV come from the germline V gene. DNA for the CDR3: TGTGCCAGCAGCAAGACTAGTAGCGCAGATACGCAGTATTTT. This gives the protein CASSKTSSADTQYF.

This clonotype was counted only a few times. The chain combines TRBV3-1 with TRBJ2-7; D is undetermined. Trimming shortened V by 1 base and J by 2 bases, and 9 bases separated the two germline ends. CDR1 and CDR2 (germline): LGHDT, YNNKEL (reference sequence). This CDR3 contains 14 residues. Written as DNA, the CDR3 is TGTGCCAGCAGCCAAGGTGTCGGTACCTACGAGCAGTACGTC. It is translated as CASSQGVGTYEQYV.

This clonotype was recorded at least ten times. The chain recombines TRBV18 with TRBJ2-7, with D possibly matching TRBD2 (5 bases). The CDR3 totals 15 residues. The V gene lost 0 bases and the J gene lost 3 bases, with 12 bases spanning the gap. Germline-derived CDR1 and CDR2 are KGHSH and LQKENI. The CDR3 is CASSPPPRGGYEQYF. The CDR3 DNA follows: TGTGCCAGCTCACCACCCCCCCGTGGAGGCTACGAGCAGTACTTC. The variable domain in full, with the rest retrieved from reference TRBV18 and TRBJ2-7, is NAGVMQNPRHLVRRRGQEARLRCSPMKGHSHVYWYRQLPEEGLKFMVYLQKENIIDESGMPKERFSAEFPKEGPSILRIQQVVRGDSAAYFCASSPPPRGGYEQYFGPGTRLTVT.

The sample holds a few counts of this clonotype. The chain joins TRBV5-1 to TRBJ2-5; 7 positions match TRBD2. With 0 bases clipped from V and 5 bases from J, the junction kept 7 bases outside the gene matches. The length of the CDR3 is 15 residues. Germline loops: CDR1 SGHRS, CDR2 YFSETQ. CDR3 sequence reads: CASSLEVAGGETQYF. As DNA, the CDR3 is TGCGCCAGCAGCTTGGAGGTAGCGGGCGGGGAGACCCAGTACTTC.

The chain carries TRBV19 and TRBJ2-7; 8 nucleotides match TRBD1. Trimming removed 4 bases from V and 2 bases from J; junction bases left unmatched: 4. Germline-derived CDR1 and CDR2 are LNHDA and SQIVND (reference sequence). The CDR3 is made up of 14 amino acids. The CDR3 DNA reads as TGTGCCAGTAGTAGGGGACAGGACGCCTACGAGCAGTACTTC. Amino acid sequence: CASSRGQDAYEQYF.

This clonotype was observed a handful of times. V is TRBV7-2 and J is TRBJ2-3; 9 bases align to TRBD2. This CDR3 has 17 amino acids. With 1 base clipped from V and 2 bases from J, the junction kept 7 bases outside the gene matches. CDR1 is SGHTA and CDR2 is FQGNSA in the germline V gene. DNA of the CDR3: TGTGCCAGCAGCTTAGTAGGGGGCGGGGGGGACACAGATACGCAGTATTTT. Translated: CASSLVGGGGDTDTQYF.

This clonotype was picked up many times. The J gene is TRBJ2-4, the V gene TRBV5-1; 7 bases agree with TRBD1. This CDR3 contains 13 residues. From germline, CDR1 is SGHRS and CDR2 YFSETQ. The J segment lost 7 bases and the V segment lost 7 bases, leaving 8 bases of the junction unmatched. The CDR3 nucleotides read TGCGCCAGCCGACAGGGTGGAGCGAACATTCAGTACTTC. This codes for CASRQGGANIQYF.

The rearrangement joins TRBV7-9 to TRBJ2-1, with TRBD2 identical over 9 bases. V gave up 6 bases and J gave up 4 bases; unmatched junction bases: 19. The CDR3 has 19 amino acids. Germline V lookup: CDR1 SEHNR, CDR2 FQNEAQ (reference sequence). The CDR3 DNA is TGTGCCAGCAGGGGAGGAGCGGGGGGCCCCCTTTTGACATACAATGAGCAGTTCTTC. Translating gives CASRGGAGGPLLTYNEQFF. The variable domain in full, with the rest retrieved from reference TRBV7-9 and TRBJ2-1, is DTGVSQNPRHKITKRGQNVTFRCDPISEHNRLYWYRQTLGQGPEFLTYFQNEAQLEKSRLLSDRFSAERPKGSFSTLEIQRTEQGDSAMYLCASRGGAGGPLLTYNEQFFGPGTRLTVL.

This clonotype was picked up a small number of times. The chain is built from TRBV20-1 and TRBJ1-1, with a weak D call TRBD1 (5 bases). Trimming stripped 0 bases from V and 5 bases from J, with 13 bases between. Germline V gene lookup returns CDR1 DFQATT and CDR2 SNEGSKA (reference sequence). The CDR3 contains 14 residues. CDR3 DNA: TGCAGTGCTAGAGATCGGGCAGGGAGGACTGAAGCTTTCTTT. Translating gives CSARDRAGRTEAFF.

V gene TRBV7-2 combines with J gene TRBJ2-3; D may be TRBD2 (6 bases). Trimming pared 4 bases from V and 1 base from J, leaving 15 bases between. The CDR3 covers 16 residues. The germline V gene encodes CDR1 SGHTA and CDR2 FQGNSA. CDR3 bases: TGTGCCAGCAGCTCAAGGCTCGGGGGTGGCACAGATACGCAGTATTTT. Protein sequence: CASSSRLGGGTDTQYF. Looking up the rest from reference TRBV7-2 and TRBJ2-3 gives the full variable domain: GAGVSQSPSNKVTEKGKDVELRCDPISGHTALYWYRQSLGQGLEFLIYFQGNSAPDKSGLPSDRFSAERTGGSVSTLTIQRTQQEDSAVYLCASSSRLGGGTDTQYFGPGTRLTVL.

This clonotype was found many times. In DNA, the CDR3 is TGTGCCAGCCAACCGCAGGACAGGGTTTATGGCTACACCTTC. This translates into CASQPQDRVYGYTF. The genes are TRBV6-6 and TRBJ1-2; the match to TRBD1 covers 8 bases. V lost 8 bases to trimming and J lost 5 bases; unmatched junction nucleotides: 10. Looked up from germline, CDR1 is MNHNY and CDR2 is SVGAGI (reference sequence). The CDR3 is 14 residues long.

There are a few counts of this clonotype. This chain links TRBV7-8 with TRBJ2-7, with a weak D call TRBD2 (6 bases). The length of the CDR3 is 16 residues. Between the trimmed V and J ends, which lost 1 base and 4 bases, there was a span of 17 bases. CDR1 is SGHVS and CDR2 is FQNEAQ in the germline V gene. The CDR3 sequence is CASSLVSGGENYEQYF. As DNA, the CDR3 is TGTGCCAGCAGCTTAGTGTCCGGCGGGGAGAATTACGAGCAGTACTTC. Together with reference TRBV7-8 and TRBJ2-7, the CDR3 gives the full variable domain: GAGVSQSPRYKVAKRGQDVALRCDPISGHVSLFWYQQALGQGPEFLTYFQNEAQLDKSGLPSDRFFAERPEGSVSTLKIQRTQQEDSAVYLCASSLVSGGENYEQYFGPGTRLTVT.

This clonotype was detected ten times or more. The chain has TRBV6-6 and TRBJ2-7; D call uncertain. Per germline, CDR1 MNHNY and CDR2 SVGAGI (reference sequence). The V end was cut by 7 bases, the J end by 2 bases, with 18 bases between. The CDR3 sequence is 15 residues long. CDR3 sequence (DNA): TGTGCCAGCAAAATCTCACCTCGGCAGGCCTACGAGCAGTACGTC. Its translation: CASKISPRQAYEQYV.

The rearrangement uses TRBV30 and TRBJ2-2; no clear D gene. The CDR3 consists of 13 residues. Germline-derived CDR1 and CDR2 are GTSNPN and SVGIG (reference sequence). V lost 0 bases to trimming and J lost 6 bases, with 8 bases between them. The CDR3 protein is CAWSVTRAGELFF. CDR3 bases: TGTGCCTGGAGTGTCACTCGGGCCGGGGAGCTGTTTTTT.